Shown below are 5 T cell receptor beta chains from a single sample sequenced in a study of shared clonotypes between healthy human individuals. The assay was immunoSEQ multiplex PCR, and TCRdb's table has in-frame clones only and misses some. The sample lists roughly 2.4 million clones; 90% to 97% were seen once. Material for sequencing was naive CD4+ T cells sorted from blood. Subset of the sample: CD45RA+ positively selected. Source of these receptors: a young man in good health.

The chain uses TRBV28 and TRBJ2-7; no definite D call. V lost 5 bases, J lost 0 bases, and 11 bases lay in between. Germline values: CDR1 MDHEN, CDR2 SYDVKM. CDR3 size: 14 residues. This CDR3 is CASSLPTLSYEQYF. The CDR3 bases are TGTGCCAGCAGTCTTCCGACCCTCTCCTACGAGCAGTACTTC.

V gene TRBV30 combines with J gene TRBJ1-4, with D uncertain. CDR3 length equals 14 residues. V was pared by 0 bases and J by 4 bases, with 9 bases between. CDR1 GTSNPN and CDR2 SVGIG come from the germline V gene (reference sequence). The CDR3 sequence: CAWSVGFNNEKLFF. CDR3 sequence (DNA): TGTGCCTGGAGTGTAGGATTTAATAATGAAAAACTGTTTTTT.

This chain connects TRBV10-3 to TRBJ1-2; the D is unclear. This CDR3 is built from 13 residues. V was cut by 0 bases and J by 6 bases, with 8 bases left in between. Germline V gene data show CDR1 as ENHRY and CDR2 as SYGVKD. CDR3 region: CAISESVGNGYTF. The CDR3 nucleotides read TGTGCCATCAGTGAGTCGGTAGGGAATGGCTACACCTTC.

This clone was observed a single time. The chain combines TRBV5-1 with TRBJ1-1, with a weak D call TRBD1 (6 bases). The CDR3 totals 13 residues. Germline V gene data show CDR1 as SGHRS and CDR2 as YFSETQ. Trimming removed 4 bases at V and 1 base at J, with 8 bases between. As DNA, the CDR3 is TGCGCCAGCAGCGTACAGGGGAACACTGAAGCTTTCTTT. Its translation: CASSVQGNTEAFF.

V is TRBV28 and J is TRBJ2-2; D is tentatively TRBD1 or TRBD2 (5 bases each). The CDR3 has 16 residues. With 6 bases removed from V and 0 bases from J, the gap between germline ends came to 14 bases. Germline loops: CDR1 MDHEN, CDR2 SYDVKM. The DNA for the CDR3 is TGTGCCAGCAGACACCCCGGGGCTCCGAACACCGGGGAGCTGTTTTTT. This gives the protein CASRHPGAPNTGELFF.